This T cell receptor (beta chain) was recorded in a study of blood T cell repertoires in COVID-19. Only in-frame clones appear in the TCRdb table, and some are missing; sequencing was by immunoSEQ multiplex PCR. The sample yields about 150,000 clones, 80% to 85% seen once. V was pared by 5 bases and J by 6 bases, with 7 bases of the junction left unmatched. The CDR3 is 14 residues long. Per germline, CDR1 MDHEN and CDR2 SYDVKM. The receptor was isolated from a woman aged 45 to 65 who had recovered from COVID-19. The sequenced material came from PBMCs or T cells enriched from blood (not recorded which). The chain combines TRBV28 with TRBJ2-1, with 7 nucleotides matching TRBD1. CDR3 protein: CASSGGQVSNEQFF. DNA for the CDR3: TGTGCCAGCAGTGGAGGACAGGTCTCCAATGAGCAGTTCTTC.